This paragraph reports one TCR beta chain. These data originate in a study of CD8+ T cells in alopecia areata. The CDR3 is made up of 15 amino acids. Germline lookup yields CDR1 SGHAT and CDR2 FQNNGV. With V trimmed by 5 bases and J by 5 bases, 6 bases remained unmatched. cDNA reverse transcribed from extracted RNA served as the sequencing template. Assay: immunoSEQ multiplex PCR; the TCRdb copy retains only in-frame clones and omits some. The sample yields nearly 95,000 clones, around 71% seen once. Described treatment: oral pan-JAK inhibitor, 5-10 mg twice daily. The V gene is TRBV11-2, the J gene TRBJ2-3, with 11 bases fitting TRBD2. This receptor was identified in a human donor with alopecia areata. The sequencing used CD8+ T cells sorted from blood, collected at approximately week 42, from a patient treated with tofacitinib. The CDR3 DNA reads TGTGCCAGCAGCCGTAGCGGGGGGGCGCAAGATACGCAGTATTTT. It encodes CASSRSGGAQDTQYF.